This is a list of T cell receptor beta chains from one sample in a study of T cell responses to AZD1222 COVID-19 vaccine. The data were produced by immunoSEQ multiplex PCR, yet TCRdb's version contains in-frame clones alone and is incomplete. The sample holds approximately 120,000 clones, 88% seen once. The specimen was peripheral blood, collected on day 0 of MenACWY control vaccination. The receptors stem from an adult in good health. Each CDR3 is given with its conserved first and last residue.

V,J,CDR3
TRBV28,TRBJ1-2,CASSFLDWTSTQLGLYGYTF
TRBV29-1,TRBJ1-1,CSAPGQGNTEAFF
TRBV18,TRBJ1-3,CASSPFALDRLSGNTIYF
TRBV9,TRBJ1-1,CASSTGTQAFF
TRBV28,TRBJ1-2,CASSPPGQGFGYTF
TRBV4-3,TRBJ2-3,CASSQGLADRTDTQYF
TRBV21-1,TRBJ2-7,CASSMITSGTEAYEQYF
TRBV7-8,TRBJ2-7,CASSLGPGTAYEQYF
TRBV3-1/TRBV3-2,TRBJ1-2,CASSQVVPQTGWGYTF
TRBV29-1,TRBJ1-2,CSVEDREGGGYTF
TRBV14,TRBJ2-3,CASSLGNSGADTQYF
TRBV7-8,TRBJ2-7,CASSARDGAYEQYF
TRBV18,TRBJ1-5,CASSSRVGKNQPQHF
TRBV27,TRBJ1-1,CASTSFFRAGTEAFF
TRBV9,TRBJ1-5,CASSLGPRQPQHF
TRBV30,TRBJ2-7,CAWSVSVYEQYF
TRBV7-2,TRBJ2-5,CASSLIPSRETQYF
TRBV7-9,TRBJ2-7,CASSAPGGVEQYF
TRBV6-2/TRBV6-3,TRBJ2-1,CASSLGENEQFF
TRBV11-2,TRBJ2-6,CASSPVDIPGSGANVLTF
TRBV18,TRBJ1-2,CASSPPRDGYGYTF
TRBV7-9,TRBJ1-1,CASSRENTEAFF
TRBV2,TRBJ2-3,CASRVSTFTDTQYF
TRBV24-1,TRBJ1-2,CATSEKDRAGYTF
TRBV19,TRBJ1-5,CASSYAGEWNQPQHF
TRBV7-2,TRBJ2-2,CASSPTAARPGELFF
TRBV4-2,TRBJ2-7,CASSQDKGPYEQYF
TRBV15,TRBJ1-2,CATSRDTGAAGYTF
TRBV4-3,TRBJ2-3,CASSQVSGEASEVTDTQYF
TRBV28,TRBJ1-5,CASSLWSGVLHQPQHF
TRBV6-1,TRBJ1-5,CASSERFGGYQPQHF
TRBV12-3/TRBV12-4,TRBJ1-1,CASSFGTGGEAFF
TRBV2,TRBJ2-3,CASSGGARGTDTQYF
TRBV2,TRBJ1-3,CASRVTLGRFAGNTIYF
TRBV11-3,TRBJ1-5,CASRPQHF
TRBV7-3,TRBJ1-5,CASSPWGSNQPQHF
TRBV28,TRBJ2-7,CASSILAGGLGHEQYF
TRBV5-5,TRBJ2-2,CASSLFRGGTGELFF
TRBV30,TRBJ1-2,CAWSEVDGWFRTF
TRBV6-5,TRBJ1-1,CASRPRTGGTEAFF